This T cell receptor (beta chain) was observed in a study of T cell responses to AZD1222 COVID-19 vaccine. Sequencing used immunoSEQ multiplex PCR; TCRdb keeps in-frame clones, though not all of them. The table records about 130,000 clones, around 90% of them present only once. This CDR3 region has 14 residues. Germline trimming cut 2 bases from V and 8 bases from J; bases unmatched to any gene: 8. The germline gives CDR1 SEHNR, CDR2 FQNEAQ (reference sequence). This clone was detected once. V gene TRBV7-9 combines with J gene TRBJ1-2, with TRBD1 identical over 7 bases. The sequence derives from an adult in good health. The material was peripheral blood, obtained on day 0 of AZD1222 vaccination. CDR3 DNA: TGTGCCAGCAGCTTATGGACAGGCCGTGGGGGCTACACCTTC. This encodes CASSLWTGRGGYTF.